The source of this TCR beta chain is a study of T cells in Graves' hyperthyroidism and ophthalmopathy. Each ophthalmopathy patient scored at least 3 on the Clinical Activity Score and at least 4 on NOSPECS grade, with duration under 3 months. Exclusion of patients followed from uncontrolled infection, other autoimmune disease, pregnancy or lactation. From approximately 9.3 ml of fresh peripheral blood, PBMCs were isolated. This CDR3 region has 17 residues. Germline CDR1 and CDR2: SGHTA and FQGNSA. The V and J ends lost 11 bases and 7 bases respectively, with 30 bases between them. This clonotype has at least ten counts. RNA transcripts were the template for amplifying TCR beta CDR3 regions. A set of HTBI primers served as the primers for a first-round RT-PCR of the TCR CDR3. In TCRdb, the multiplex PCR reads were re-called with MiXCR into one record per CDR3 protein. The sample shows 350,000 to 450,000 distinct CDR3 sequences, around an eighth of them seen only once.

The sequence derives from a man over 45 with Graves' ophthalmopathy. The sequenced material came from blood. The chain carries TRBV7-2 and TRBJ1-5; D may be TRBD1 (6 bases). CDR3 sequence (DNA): TGTGCCGCCCCCTCACCCCGAAACAGGGTCTGGGGGCAGCCCCAGCATTTT. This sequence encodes CAAPSPRNRVWGQPQHF. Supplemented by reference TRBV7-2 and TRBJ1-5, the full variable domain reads GAGVSQSPSNKVTEKGKDVELRCDPISGHTALYWYRQSLGQGLEFLIYFQGNSAPDKSGLPSDRFSAERTGGSVSTLTIQRTQQEDSAVYLCAAPSPRNRVWGQPQHFGDGTRLSIL.